The 2 T cell receptor beta chains below come from one sample, sequenced in a study of control samples from healthy donors and cancer patients. The data were produced by immunoSEQ multiplex PCR, yet TCRdb's version contains in-frame clones alone and is incomplete. Found here are 150,000 to 200,000 clones, 85% to 95% of them singletons; the top ten hold 1.1% to 1.5%. What was sequenced was blood. These receptors originate from a woman under 30 in good health.

This chain joins TRBV25-1 and TRBJ2-2, with 11 nucleotides matching TRBD2. The CDR3 sequence is 15 residues long. The V and J ends lost 2 bases and 5 bases, in that order; junction bases with no gene match: 1. From germline, CDR1 is MGHDK and CDR2 SYGVNS. CDR3 region: CASSEGLAGTGELFF. The CDR3 DNA reads TGTGCCAGCAGTGAAGGACTAGCGGGTACCGGGGAGCTGTTTTTT.

This chain joins TRBV15 and TRBJ1-2; 7 nucleotides agree with TRBD1. J was trimmed by 0 bases and V by 0 bases; bases with no gene match: 7. This CDR3 contains 17 residues. Germline V CDR1 and CDR2: LNHNV, YYDKDF (reference sequence). The CDR3 bases are TGTGCCACCAGCAGAGATTTGGGGACAGCTACTAACTATGGCTACACCTTC. Translation gives CATSRDLGTATNYGYTF.